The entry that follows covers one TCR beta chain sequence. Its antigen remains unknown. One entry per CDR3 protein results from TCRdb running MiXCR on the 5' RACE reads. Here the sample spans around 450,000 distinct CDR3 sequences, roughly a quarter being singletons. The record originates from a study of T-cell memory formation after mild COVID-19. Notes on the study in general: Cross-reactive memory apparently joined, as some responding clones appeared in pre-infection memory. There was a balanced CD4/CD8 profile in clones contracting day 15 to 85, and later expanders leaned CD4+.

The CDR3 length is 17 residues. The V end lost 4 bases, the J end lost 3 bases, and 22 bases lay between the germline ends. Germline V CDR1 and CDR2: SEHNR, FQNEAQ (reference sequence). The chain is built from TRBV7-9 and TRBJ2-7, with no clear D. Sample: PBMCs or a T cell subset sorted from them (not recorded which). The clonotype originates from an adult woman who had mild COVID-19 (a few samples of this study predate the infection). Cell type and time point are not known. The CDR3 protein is CASSSAMSDPTNYEQYF. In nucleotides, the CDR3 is TGTGCCAGCAGCTCGGCTATGTCGGACCCCACGAACTACGAGCAGTACTTC.